The T cell receptor (beta chain) under discussion was sequenced for a study of human thymus T cells. The table lists this clone with a count of one. Resections were taken during corrective heart surgery, and the thymus tissue came from these. Profiled with immunoSEQ multiplex PCR; TCRdb holds only in-frame clones, not every one. The profile covers some 130,000 clones, with over 85% appearing a single time and approximately 0.022% taken by the ten largest. V shed 4 bases, J shed 8 bases, and the junction held 14 bases outside the gene matches. The CDR3 covers 16 residues. Germline CDR1 reads SGHDT; CDR2 reads YYEEEE.

The receptor was isolated from a boy less than two years old with a congenital heart defect but otherwise immunologically healthy. What was sequenced was thymus tissue. V usage is TRBV5-6 and J usage is TRBJ2-1, with 8 bases that match TRBD1. CDR3: CASSPGGHTGKHEQFF. DNA of the CDR3: TGTGCCAGCAGCCCAGGGGGCCACACTGGTAAACATGAGCAGTTCTTC. Supplemented by reference TRBV5-6 and TRBJ2-1, the full variable domain reads DAGVTQSPTHLIKTRGQQVTLRCSPKSGHDTVSWYQQALGQGPQFIFQYYEEEERQRGNFPDRFSGHQFPNYSSELNVNALLLGDSALYLCASSPGGHTGKHEQFFGPGTRLTVL.